This T cell receptor beta chain is drawn from a study of blood T cell repertoires in COVID-19. Assay: immunoSEQ multiplex PCR; the TCRdb copy retains only in-frame clones and omits some. The data contain hundreds of thousands of clones, approximately 84% of them seen just once; the ten biggest clones take up approximately 1%. The sample holds a few counts of this clone. This TCR was recovered from a woman in her thirties who had recovered from COVID-19. The sequencing input was PBMCs or T cells enriched from blood (not recorded which).

CDR3 nucleotides: TGTGCCAGTAGTATAGAGGGACAGCCAGCCGAAAAACTGTTTTTT. Amino acid sequence: CASSIEGQPAEKLFF. The V call is TRBV19, the J call TRBJ1-4; 7 bases are shared with TRBD1. The CDR3 extends over 15 amino acids. Germline assignment: CDR1 LNHDA and CDR2 SQIVND (reference sequence). V gave up 0 bases and J gave up 8 bases; unmatched junction bases: 6.